The 19 T cell receptor beta chains listed next were all sequenced from one sample in a study of patients and donors after allogeneic stem cell transplantation. TCRdb fed the RT-PCR reads into MiXCR, producing one record per CDR3 protein. The repertoire consists of fewer than 25,000 distinct CDR3 sequences, with approximately 39% occurring once and the leading ten covering 78%. The sample was blood, either unsorted or a sorted T cell fraction (not recorded which). The receptors stem from a human donor who was either an allogeneic HSCT recipient or a stem cell or donor lymphocyte infusion donor (not recorded which). It is not recorded whose cells these are; they may come from a transplant donor.

This clonotype was detected ten times or more. The V call is TRBV5-5, the J call TRBJ2-1, with 8 bases that match TRBD1. From germline, CDR1 is SGHKS and CDR2 YYEKEE (reference sequence). CDR3 size: 15 residues. V lost 0 bases, J lost 2 bases, and 1 base stayed unmatched. CDR3 sequence (DNA): TGTGCCAGCAGCTTGGGGACAGGGACCTACAATGAGCAGTTCTTC. It encodes CASSLGTGTYNEQFF. Variable domain in full (rest from reference TRBV5-5 and TRBJ2-1): DAGVTQSPTHLIKTRGQQVTLRCSPISGHKSVSWYQQVLGQGPQFIFQYYEKEERGRGNFPDRFSARQFPNYSSELNVNALLLGDSALYLCASSLGTGTYNEQFFGPGTRLTVL.

This clonotype has more than one count but fewer than ten. The chain joins TRBV5-1 to TRBJ2-2; the D is unclear. The germline V gene encodes CDR1 SGHRS and CDR2 YFSETQ. V was shortened by 4 bases and J by 0 bases, with 13 bases between the two germline ends. CDR3 length: 16 residues. The DNA for the CDR3 is TGCGCCAGCAGCCCAGGTTGGGTAGCGAACACCGGGGAGCTGTTTTTT. Translated: CASSPGWVANTGELFF.

J is TRBJ2-7 and V is TRBV10-3; D unresolved. The CDR3 consists of 15 residues. Germline assignment: CDR1 ENHRY and CDR2 SYGVKD. The V and J ends lost 3 bases and 2 bases respectively, with 14 bases between them. CDR3: CAISDRFQWAYEQYF. As DNA, the CDR3 is TGTGCCATCAGTGACAGGTTTCAATGGGCCTACGAGCAGTACTTC.

The chain combines TRBV12-3 or TRBV12-4 with TRBJ1-1; TRBD1 is a possible D gene (5 bases). The CDR3 has 12 amino acids. V lost 7 bases and J 8 bases, leaving 14 bases between the germline ends. For the CDR3, the DNA is TGTGCCAGCATGTGGGGCCCAAGGGAAGCTTTCTTT. This translates into CASMWGPREAFF.

The rearrangement uses TRBV4-1 and TRBJ2-2, with TRBD2 matching over 11 bases. The CDR3 runs to 17 residues. With 6 bases clipped from V and 0 bases from J, the junction kept 6 bases outside the gene matches. Germline loops: CDR1 MGHRA, CDR2 YSYEKL. The CDR3 nucleotides read TGCGCCAGCAGGCAAACTAGCGGGAGCGCGAACACCGGGGAGCTGTTTTTT. This sequence encodes CASRQTSGSANTGELFF.

In its sample, this clonotype was seen a few times. This chain joins TRBV6-6 and TRBJ2-1; D not certain. This CDR3 comprises 14 residues. Trimming pared 5 bases from V and 3 bases from J, leaving 11 bases between. CDR1 MNHNY and CDR2 SVGAGI come from the germline V gene (reference sequence). The CDR3: CASSTDLFYNEQFF. The CDR3 region has the DNA TGTGCCAGCAGTACAGACTTATTCTACAATGAGCAGTTCTTC.

The V and J genes are TRBV27 and TRBJ1-1, with unresolved D. The germline CDR1 and CDR2 sequences are MNHEY and SMNVEV (reference sequence). Trimming took 4 bases from V and 11 from J, leaving 14 bases between them. This CDR3 is 12 amino acids long. CDR3 DNA: TGTGCCAGCAGTTCTCAGGACCGGAGGGCTTTCTTT. Its translation is CASSSQDRRAFF.

This clonotype was observed a few times. The chain uses TRBV12-3 or TRBV12-4 and TRBJ1-2, with 7 bases that match TRBD1. The CDR3 length is 13 residues. The ends lost 3 bases at V and 4 bases at J; junction bases unmatched: 2. CDR3 nucleotides: TGTGCCAGCAGTTTTCAGGGGGTCTATGGCTACACCTTC. It is translated as CASSFQGVYGYTF.

There are a few counts of this clonotype. The chain links TRBV2 to TRBJ1-2; possibly TRBD1 for D (5 bases). CDR1 and CDR2 from the germline V gene are SNHLY and FYNNEI. The CDR3 runs to 11 residues. V was cut by 3 bases and J by 10 bases, with 9 bases left in between. CDR3 bases: TGTGCCAGCAGTGAGAGGACACCCTACACCTTC. This encodes CASSERTPYTF.

This chain joins TRBV5-1 and TRBJ1-3; no clear D. CDR1 and CDR2 (germline): SGHRS, YFSETQ. The CDR3 is made up of 16 amino acids. The V end lost 0 bases, the J end lost 0 bases, and 10 bases lay between the germline ends. The DNA of the CDR3 is TGCGCCAGCAGCTTGGCACGGACGTCCTCTGGAAACACCATATATTTT. Translating gives CASSLARTSSGNTIYF. Combining the CDR3 with reference TRBV5-1 and TRBJ1-3 gives the whole variable domain KAGVTQTPRYLIKTRGQQVTLSCSPISGHRSVSWYQQTPGQGLQFLFEYFSETQRNKGNFPGRFSGRQFSNSRSEMNVSTLELGDSALYLCASSLARTSSGNTIYFGEGSWLTVV.

This clonotype appeared a few times. The chain recombines TRBV12-3 or TRBV12-4 with TRBJ1-2, with D possibly TRBD1 on 6 matching bases. CDR3 length: 14 residues. The V end was cut by 0 bases, the J end by 8 bases, with 13 bases between. The CDR3 protein is CASSLAQGRGGYTF. CDR3 in DNA: TGTGCCAGCAGTTTAGCGCAGGGGCGAGGCGGCTACACCTTC.

V usage is TRBV6-6 and J usage is TRBJ1-1, with 8 bases fitting TRBD1. Germline-derived CDR1 and CDR2 are MNHNY and SVGAGI (reference sequence). This CDR3 is 13 amino acids long. Trimming at V came to 0 bases and at J to 6 bases, leaving 0 bases not matched to a gene. CDR3 nucleotides: TGTGCCAGCAGTTACTCGACAGGGGCTGAAGCTTTCTTT. Translating it yields CASSYSTGAEAFF.

This rearrangement joins TRBV25-1 to TRBJ1-6, with D possibly matching TRBD1 (5 bases). Trimming removed 1 base at V and 6 bases at J, with 10 bases between. Germline loops: CDR1 MGHDK, CDR2 SYGVNS. The CDR3 loop spans 15 amino acids. The CDR3 DNA sequence: TGTGCCAGCAGTGAATTTAGGGGCCGTAATTCACCCCTCCACTTT. Translating it yields CASSEFRGRNSPLHF.

This clonotype was seen a few times. The rearrangement links TRBV11-1 to TRBJ1-1; maybe TRBD1 (5 bases). CDR3 size: 14 residues. Germline CDR1 SGHAT, CDR2 FQDESV (reference sequence). V was cut by 5 bases and J by 0 bases, with 10 bases left in between. The CDR3 bases are TGTGCCAGCAGCAGTGGACACCTGAACACTGAAGCTTTCTTT. Translated: CASSSGHLNTEAFF.

J is TRBJ2-5 and V is TRBV6-5; 7 positions agree with TRBD2. This CDR3 has 14 amino acids. Germline V gene lookup returns CDR1 MNHEY and CDR2 SVGAGI. The junction had 5 bases not matched to a gene; V was cut back by 3 bases and J by 4 bases. This CDR3 reads CASSYWGGRETQYF. The DNA of the CDR3 is TGTGCCAGCAGTTATTGGGGAGGGCGAGAGACCCAGTACTTC.

This clonotype showed up just a few times. This chain links TRBV20-1 with TRBJ1-4; D remains ambiguous. This CDR3 has 12 residues. Germline values: CDR1 DFQATT, CDR2 SNEGSKA (reference sequence). V lost 4 bases and J 13 bases, leaving 16 bases between the germline ends. CDR3 nucleotides: TGCAGTGCTACCCAATTTACCCCCGGACTGTTTTTT. It codes for CSATQFTPGLFF.

The chain combines TRBV7-6 with TRBJ1-4; possibly TRBD1 for D (5 bases). Germline V gives CDR1 SGHVS, CDR2 FNYEAQ. The CDR3 runs to 18 residues. Trimming took off 5 bases at V and 0 bases at J, with 19 bases between the two ends. The CDR3 region has the DNA TGTGCCAGCAGCCCTGGACGGGACTGGCATGCAACTAATGAAAAACTGTTTTTT. Translated, it gives CASSPGRDWHATNEKLFF.

This clonotype was observed a few times. The chain employs TRBV6-6 and TRBJ1-5; no definite D call. The germline gives CDR1 MNHNY, CDR2 SVGAGI (reference sequence). V lost 2 bases and J lost 5, with 10 bases in between. The CDR3 spans 14 residues. The CDR3: CASSYEPIHQPQHF. CDR3 coding DNA: TGTGCCAGCAGTTACGAGCCTATCCATCAGCCCCAGCATTTT.

The chain recombines TRBV9 with TRBJ2-3; D is unclear. V was pared by 3 bases and J by 0 bases, with 14 bases between. The CDR3 sequence is 16 residues long. The germline V gene has CDR1 SGDLS and CDR2 YYNGEE. CDR3 coding DNA: TGTGCCAGCAGCGGGACGTACCACACTAGCACAGATACGCAGTATTTT. Its protein is CASSGTYHTSTDTQYF.